These 4 T cell receptor beta chains came from one sample sequenced in a study of technical replicates of blood from a handful of donors. The repertoire was sequenced with immunoSEQ multiplex PCR; TCRdb's copy has only in-frame clones and lacks some. Of about 84,000 clones listed, approximately 97% were seen once; the top ten hold 0.15% to 0.2%. Sequencing used T cells isolated from PBMCs. Receptors were obtained from a human donor in good health.

The chain has TRBV28 and TRBJ2-2; the match to TRBD2 covers 8 bases. Unmatched junction bases numbered 8, after V lost 0 bases and J lost 5 bases. CDR1 MDHEN and CDR2 SYDVKM come from the germline V gene. The CDR3 consists of 17 residues. DNA of the CDR3: TGTGCCAGCAGTTTATGGGCGCGGGAGGTTTGGACCGGGGAGCTGTTTTTT. This sequence encodes CASSLWAREVWTGELFF. The full variable domain, its missing parts supplied by reference TRBV28 and TRBJ2-2, is DVKVTQSSRYLVKRTGEKVFLECVQDMDHENMFWYRQDPGLGLRLIYFSYDVKMKEKGDIPEGYSVSREKKERFSLILESASTNQTSMYLCASSLWAREVWTGELFFGEGSRLTVL.

This CDR3 is CASSVAPDRVNSPLHF. The CDR3, as DNA: TGTGCCAGCAGCGTAGCCCCGGACAGGGTCAATTCACCCCTCCACTTT. The chain combines TRBV9 with TRBJ1-6; 8 positions agree with TRBD1. This CDR3 is built from 16 residues. V lost 0 bases to trimming and J lost 7 bases; unmatched junction nucleotides: 6. Germline V gene data show CDR1 as SGDLS and CDR2 as YYNGEE.

In nucleotides, the CDR3 is TGCGCCAGCAGCTCCACAGGAAACTCTGGAAACACCATATATTTT. Amino acid sequence: CASSSTGNSGNTIYF. The V gene is TRBV5-1, the J gene TRBJ1-3; weak D call: TRBD1 (5 bases). The germline gives CDR1 SGHRS, CDR2 YFSETQ. The CDR3 contains 15 residues. V gave up 3 bases and J gave up 0 bases, with 10 bases separating them.

CDR3 sequence (DNA): TGCGCCAGCAGCCAAGTGGGAGGTAGTGAGCCCCAGCATTTT. Amino acids: CASSQVGGSEPQHF. The genes are TRBV4-1 and TRBJ1-5, with unresolved D. From germline, CDR1 is MGHRA and CDR2 YSYEKL. V lost 1 base to trimming and J lost 8 bases, with 12 bases between them. The CDR3 totals 14 residues.